This TCR beta chain is from a study of T cell responses to AZD1222 COVID-19 vaccine. This table comes from immunoSEQ multiplex PCR, and its TCRdb copy is limited to in-frame clones, with some not included. Of 120,000 or so clones listed, about 88% are singletons. This clone is a singleton in its sample. The germline V gene has CDR1 MGHRA and CDR2 YSYEKL. The ends were cut back, 1 base at V and 0 bases at J, with 13 bases in the middle. This CDR3 has 17 residues. The V gene is TRBV4-1, the J gene TRBJ2-1; D is uncertain. This receptor was taken from an adult in good health. The sample consisted of peripheral blood, taken on day 0 of AZD1222 vaccination. CDR3 DNA: TGCGCCAGCAGCCAAGCGGTGACACCCTTCTCCTACAATGAGCAGTTCTTC. Translated, it gives CASSQAVTPFSYNEQFF.